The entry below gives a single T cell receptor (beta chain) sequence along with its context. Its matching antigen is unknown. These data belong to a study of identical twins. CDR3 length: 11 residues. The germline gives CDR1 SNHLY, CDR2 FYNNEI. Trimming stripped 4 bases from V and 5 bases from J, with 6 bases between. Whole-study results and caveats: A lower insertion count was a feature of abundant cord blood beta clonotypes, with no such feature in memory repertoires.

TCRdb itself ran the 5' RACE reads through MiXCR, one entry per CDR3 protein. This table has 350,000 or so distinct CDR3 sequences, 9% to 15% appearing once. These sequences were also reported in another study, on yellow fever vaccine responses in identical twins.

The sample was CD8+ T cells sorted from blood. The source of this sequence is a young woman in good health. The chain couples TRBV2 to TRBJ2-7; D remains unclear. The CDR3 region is CASSGRHEQYF. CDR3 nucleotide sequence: TGTGCCAGCAGTGGAAGGCACGAGCAGTACTTC.